This T cell receptor beta chain is drawn from a study of CXCR3 chemokines and chemotherapy response in bladder cancer (dated by TCRdb to between 2020 and 2023). Looking at the study overall: Whether chemotherapy response in human bladder cancer was predicted by intratumoral CXCR3 chemokine system activity was examined in the study.

The library came from PCR. The sequencer was an Illumina HiSeq 2500. TCRdb reanalyzed the raw reads on its own, using fastp at Q25 for trimming and MiXCR for clone calling, and kept in-frame beta chains. When rows share a CDR3 protein, they turn into one entry using the most common DNA and genes. The sample contains several thousand distinct CDR3 sequences, roughly 12% of them found a single time. The top ten hold about 16% of the sample. In its sample, this clonotype was seen many times. The antigen this receptor binds is unknown. Per-base qualities were not stored, and no clone one base away is much larger. The germline V gene specifies KGHSH as CDR1 and LQKENI as CDR2. V loses 3 bases, J loses 4 bases, and the germline ends lie 18 bases apart. The CDR3 sequence holds 16 residues, the cysteine and phenylalanine included. Here the CDR3 DNA is all that survives: 48 bases in frame from base 1.

The specimen was collected from a patient whose treatment included neoadjuvant chemotherapy. The sequence links TRBV18 to TRBJ1-2; the D gene cannot be resolved reliably. This clonotype was sampled from a human donor with bladder cancer that responded to neoadjuvant chemotherapy. The DNA sequence follows: TGTGCCAGCTCACCCCCCGAAAGGCCAGGAGGCTATGGCTACACCTTC. It is translated as CASSPPERPGGYGYTF.